The present T cell receptor (beta chain) was sequenced within a study of T cell repertoires in cytomegalovirus infection. The wider study: Selected CMV epitopes included recently identified HLA-C-restricted ones as well as well-studied HLA-B-restricted ones. Public TCR beta signatures provided an indication of both CMV infection and a matching HLA type. Overall study findings and caveats: The cumulative frequency of public TCR beta families identified carriers of CMV plus the relevant HLA. HLA-C-restricted CMV-specific TCR beta clonotypes prevailed in the ex vivo response.

TCRdb reanalysed the reads using MiXCR and keeps one entry per CDR3 protein. The sample has about 47,000 distinct CDR3 sequences, 20% seen once; the top ten hold roughly 77%. With respect to this clonotype: Its antigen is undetermined.

The sample in question was CD8+ T cells from cultured PBMCs, obtained from culture after CMV antigen stimulation. The sequence was collected from a human donor in good health (CMV status not recorded). Some clones in this sample may be carry-over from other donors' samples.

The CDR3 DNA reads TGTGCTAGTGGTTTGGGGGAAAAACTGTTTTTT. Its translation is CASGLGEKLFF. The chain combines TRBV12-5 with TRBJ1-4; D not certain. V shed 1 base and J shed 8 bases, with 2 bases lying between them. From germline, CDR1 is LGHNT and CDR2 FRNRAP. The CDR3 is made up of 11 amino acids.